This passage covers 30 T cell receptor beta chains from one sample sequenced in a study of response to subunit inactivated influenza vaccine. Using its own MiXCR run on the RT-PCR reads, TCRdb lists one record per CDR3 protein. This sample carries 600,000 to 850,000 distinct CDR3 sequences, approximately 14% of them seen once, and the ten largest clones take 6% to 9.5%. The specimen comprised PBMCs from blood, sampled 14 to 15 days before vaccination. Source of these receptors: a man aged 45-65 years who received an inactivated influenza vaccine.

Ten or more counts support this clonotype. The chain carries TRBV5-1 and TRBJ2-7; TRBD1 aligns across 9 bases. CDR1 is SGHRS, CDR2 YFSETQ, per germline. The V segment lost 4 bases and the J segment 2 bases; nucleotides outside the gene matches: 4. The CDR3 extends over 14 amino acids. CDR3 in amino acids: CASSIRTGAYEQYF. DNA of the CDR3: TGCGCCAGCAGCATCCGGACAGGGGCCTACGAGCAGTACTTC.

The table lists this clonotype with many counts. The rearrangement joins TRBV30 to TRBJ2-7, with D possibly TRBD2 on 6 matching bases. CDR1 is GTSNPN, CDR2 SVGIG, per germline (reference sequence). Trimming cost V 3 bases and J 3 bases, with 12 bases left between them. The CDR3 is 13 residues long. In nucleotides, the CDR3 is TGTGCCTGGAGGGCCGGGGGAATCTACGAGCAGTACTTC. Translated: CAWRAGGIYEQYF. The variable domain in full, completed from reference TRBV30 and TRBJ2-7, reads SQTIHQWPATLVQPVGSPLSLECTVEGTSNPNLYWYRQAAGRGLQLLFYSVGIGQISSEVPQNLSASRPQDRQFILSSKKLLLSDSGFYLCAWRAGGIYEQYFGPGTRLTVT.

This clonotype has at least ten counts. The chain couples TRBV5-1 to TRBJ2-5; 7 bases match TRBD1. Germline CDR1 and CDR2: SGHRS and YFSETQ. V lost 4 bases to trimming and J lost 2 bases; unmatched junction nucleotides: 8. The CDR3 runs to 15 residues. The CDR3 DNA reads TGCGCCAGCAGCACCGGGACAGACGTACAAGAGACCCAGTACTTC. Amino acid sequence: CASSTGTDVQETQYF. Full variable domain (missing parts from reference TRBV5-1 and TRBJ2-5): KAGVTQTPRYLIKTRGQQVTLSCSPISGHRSVSWYQQTPGQGLQFLFEYFSETQRNKGNFPGRFSGRQFSNSRSEMNVSTLELGDSALYLCASSTGTDVQETQYFGPGTRLLVL.

The rearrangement joins TRBV4-2 to TRBJ2-1, with D maybe TRBD2 (6 bases). V was shortened by 0 bases and J by 6 bases, with 12 bases between the two germline ends. In germline, CDR1 is LGHNA, CDR2 YNFKEQ. CDR3 length: 15 amino acids. CDR3 bases: TGTGCCAGCAGCCAAGAACTAGCCGGGGCCAATGAGCAGTTCTTC. Its translation: CASSQELAGANEQFF.

There are many counts of this clonotype. The chain recombines TRBV10-3 with TRBJ2-1; 11 nucleotides agree with TRBD2. CDR1 is ENHRY, CDR2 SYGVKD, per germline. V dropped 4 bases and J dropped 10; count of bases not matched to a gene: 9. The CDR3 loop spans 15 amino acids. The CDR3 spells CAISAHSGRVVEQFF. CDR3 nucleotide sequence: TGTGCCATCAGTGCGCATAGCGGGAGGGTGGTCGAGCAGTTCTTC.

This clonotype has just a few counts. In DNA, the CDR3 is TGTGCCAGCAGCCAAGCCAGGACTAGCGGGGGGTTCAATGAGCAGTTCTTC. Translation: CASSQARTSGGFNEQFF. The chain employs TRBV4-2 and TRBJ2-1; 14 nucleotides match TRBD2. Germline V lookup: CDR1 LGHNA, CDR2 YNFKEQ. The CDR3 runs to 17 residues. Trimming took 1 base from V and 6 from J; bases not matched to a gene: 5.

The chain uses TRBV7-2 and TRBJ2-7; perhaps TRBD1 as D (5 bases). The CDR3 consists of 14 residues. The germline V gene has CDR1 SGHTA and CDR2 FQGNSA. The V gene lost 5 bases and the J gene lost 3 bases, with 14 bases spanning the gap. As DNA, the CDR3 is TGTGCCAGCAGCGACGGTGCAGGGCACTACGAGCAGTACTTC. It specifies CASSDGAGHYEQYF.

The chain recombines TRBV7-2 with TRBJ1-5; D gene unclear. Germline V gives CDR1 SGHTA, CDR2 FQGNSA. This CDR3 is 8 amino acids long. The CDR3 region has the DNA TGTCAGTATCAGCCCCAGCATTTT. This translates into CQYQPQHF.

This clonotype turned up a few times. The chain carries TRBV6-1 and TRBJ2-1; D uncertain. V was shortened by 6 bases and J by 0 bases, with 6 bases between the two germline ends. There are 13 residues in the CDR3. Germline CDR1 is MNHNS and CDR2 is SASEGT. The DNA of the CDR3 is TGTGCCAGCAGGGGATTCTCCTACAATGAGCAGTTCTTC. Residues: CASRGFSYNEQFF.

In its sample, this clonotype was seen a few times. The CDR3 nucleotides are TGTGCCAGCACCAGAACTAACACAGACACTGAAGCTTTCTTT. This codes for CASTRTNTDTEAFF. The V and J genes are TRBV12-3 or TRBV12-4 and TRBJ1-1, with unresolved D. The CDR3 extends over 14 amino acids. V lost 7 bases and J lost 3, with 15 bases in between.

The J gene is TRBJ1-6, the V gene TRBV5-6; 8 nucleotides agree with TRBD1. Germline V CDR1 and CDR2: SGHDT, YYEEEE. The CDR3 length is 16 residues. Trimming at V came to 4 bases and at J to 0 bases, leaving 3 bases not matched to a gene. The CDR3 loop reads CASSPGTGSYNSPLHF. CDR3 sequence (DNA): TGTGCCAGCAGCCCCGGGACAGGCTCCTATAATTCACCCCTCCACTTT. Full variable domain (missing parts from reference TRBV5-6 and TRBJ1-6): DAGVTQSPTHLIKTRGQQVTLRCSPKSGHDTVSWYQQALGQGPQFIFQYYEEEERQRGNFPDRFSGHQFPNYSSELNVNALLLGDSALYLCASSPGTGSYNSPLHFGNGTRLTVT.

In this sample, this clonotype turned up a few times. V gene TRBV25-1 combines with J gene TRBJ2-7; D possibly corresponds to TRBD2 (5 bases). The CDR3 has 16 residues. Germline CDR1 and CDR2: MGHDK and SYGVNS. The V and J ends lost 3 bases and 0 bases respectively, with 15 bases between them. CDR3 bases: TGTGCCAGCAGTGACCGCCGGACTGGATTCTCCTACGAGCAGTACTTC. Translating it yields CASSDRRTGFSYEQYF.

The J gene is TRBJ2-5, the V gene TRBV6-5; D is undetermined. V lost 0 bases to trimming and J lost 1 base, with 12 bases between them. CDR3 length equals 16 residues. Looked up from germline, CDR1 is MNHEY and CDR2 is SVGAGI. The CDR3: CASSYSVGFSQETQYF. CDR3 nucleotides: TGTGCCAGCAGTTACTCCGTCGGGTTTTCCCAAGAGACCCAGTACTTC.

This clonotype was picked up a small number of times. V is TRBV3-1 and J is TRBJ2-2; 8 nucleotides align to TRBD1. The CDR3 totals 15 residues. The V gene end was trimmed by 4 bases and the J gene end by 7 bases; junction bases not matched to a gene: 8. Germline lookup yields CDR1 LGHDT and CDR2 YNNKEL (reference sequence). The CDR3 bases are TGTGCCAGCAGCCCATACGACAGGGGTAACGGGGAGCTGTTTTTT. This codes for CASSPYDRGNGELFF.

This sequence joins TRBV20-1 and TRBJ2-7; D is possibly TRBD1 (6 bases). Trimming stripped 6 bases from V and 1 base from J, with 19 bases between. This CDR3 is built from 15 residues. Germline CDR1 DFQATT, CDR2 SNEGSKA (reference sequence). This CDR3 reads CSAVRNRVGSYEQYF. The CDR3 DNA follows: TGCAGTGCCGTCCGGAACAGGGTCGGGTCCTACGAGCAGTACTTC.

This clonotype was recorded a few times. The rearrangement joins TRBV7-2 to TRBJ2-7; D is tentatively TRBD1 or TRBD2 (5 bases each). V gave up 0 bases and J gave up 2 bases, with 8 bases separating them. Germline V gives CDR1 SGHTA, CDR2 FQGNSA. The CDR3 has 14 residues. The CDR3: CASSLAGEPYEQYF. The CDR3 nucleotides read TGTGCCAGCAGCTTAGCGGGGGAGCCCTACGAGCAGTACTTC.

This clonotype showed up just once. The chain carries TRBV9 and TRBJ2-3; a possible D gene is TRBD2 (7 bases). Trimming took off 4 bases at V and 1 base at J, with 13 bases between the two ends. The germline V gene encodes CDR1 SGDLS and CDR2 YYNGEE. This CDR3 has 15 residues. CDR3 bases: TGTGCCAGCAGCCTTCGGGGGGCCCGCACAGATACGCAGTATTTT. Its translation is CASSLRGARTDTQYF.

This chain joins TRBV5-1 and TRBJ1-1; 8 bases align to TRBD1. The CDR3 is made up of 16 amino acids. The germline V gene has CDR1 SGHRS and CDR2 YFSETQ. The trim removed 4 bases at V and 0 bases at J, leaving 8 bases unmatched. CDR3 residues: CASSTNQGALNTEAFF. The CDR3 nucleotides read TGCGCCAGCAGCACCAACCAGGGGGCCCTGAACACTGAAGCTTTCTTT.

This clonotype has a handful of counts. The chain combines TRBV7-2 with TRBJ2-1; D possibly matches TRBD1 or TRBD2 (5 bases each). Trimming cost V 6 bases and J 13 bases, with 16 bases left between them. In germline, CDR1 is SGHTA, CDR2 FQGNSA. This CDR3 is built from 12 residues. Written as DNA, the CDR3 is TGTGCCAGCAGTTCTATCCCGGGACCCCAGTTCTTC. This codes for CASSSIPGPQFF.

The V and J genes are TRBV12-3 or TRBV12-4 and TRBJ1-1; D remains unclear. The V end was cut by 5 bases, the J end by 11 bases, with 15 bases between. The CDR3 totals 12 residues. The CDR3 is CASSTHPTSAFF. CDR3 DNA: TGTGCCAGCAGTACCCACCCCACGTCGGCTTTCTTT.

The J gene is TRBJ2-6, the V gene TRBV18; no clear D gene. Per germline, CDR1 KGHSH and CDR2 LQKENI. V shed 1 base and J shed 2 bases, with 9 bases lying between them. The CDR3 covers 16 residues. The CDR3 is CASSPQMGTGANVLTF. The DNA for the CDR3 is TGTGCCAGCTCACCACAGATGGGGACTGGGGCCAACGTCCTGACTTTC. The variable domain in full, with the rest retrieved from reference TRBV18 and TRBJ2-6, is NAGVMQNPRHLVRRRGQEARLRCSPMKGHSHVYWYRQLPEEGLKFMVYLQKENIIDESGMPKERFSAEFPKEGPSILRIQQVVRGDSAAYFCASSPQMGTGANVLTFGAGSRLTVL.

The CDR3 DNA sequence: TGTGCCAGCAGCACCGTCTCCTACGAGCAGTACTTC. As protein: CASSTVSYEQYF. The V gene is TRBV11-2, the J gene TRBJ2-7; D call uncertain. V dropped 5 bases and J dropped 0 bases, with 5 bases sitting between them. The CDR3 length is 12 residues. The germline gives CDR1 SGHAT, CDR2 FQNNGV. The complete variable domain, with remaining parts taken from reference TRBV11-2 and TRBJ2-7, reads EAGVAQSPRYKIIEKRQSVAFWCNPISGHATLYWYQQILGQGPKLLIQFQNNGVVDDSQLPKDRFSAERLKGVDSTLKIQPAKLEDSAVYLCASSTVSYEQYFGPGTRLTVT.

The rearrangement links TRBV20-1 to TRBJ1-2, with a weak D call TRBD1 (6 bases). Germline V gene data show CDR1 as DFQATT and CDR2 as SNEGSKA (reference sequence). The V and J ends lost 6 bases and 8 bases respectively, with 16 bases between them. The CDR3 loop spans 12 amino acids. Here the CDR3 DNA reads TGCAGTGCCAGTCACAGGGTTCGCGGCTACACCTTC. Translating it yields CSASHRVRGYTF.

This clonotype was observed at least ten times. The chain is built from TRBV4-3 and TRBJ2-6; TRBD1 is a possible D gene (5 bases). Germline V lookup: CDR1 LGHNA, CDR2 YSLEER. The CDR3 has 19 amino acids. V lost 0 bases to trimming and J lost 3 bases, with 18 bases between them. CDR3: CASSQDWAGSVVGANVLTF. The DNA for the CDR3 is TGCGCCAGCAGCCAAGATTGGGCAGGGTCCGTAGTTGGGGCCAACGTCCTGACTTTC.

The chain is built from TRBV3-1 and TRBJ1-1; D remains unclear. The length of the CDR3 is 14 residues. Trimming left V 4 bases short and J 1 base short, with 10 bases between. Germline assignment: CDR1 LGHDT and CDR2 YNNKEL (reference sequence). The CDR3 spells CASSRLDKNTEAFF. CDR3 bases: TGTGCCAGCAGCCGCCTTGACAAGAACACTGAAGCTTTCTTT.

This clonotype was observed a few times. The CDR3 nucleotides are TGTGCCAGCAGCTGGGACCCGAGGGAGACCCAGTACTTC. This translates into CASSWDPRETQYF. V and J are TRBV11-2 and TRBJ2-5; D may match TRBD1 or TRBD2 (5 bases each). This CDR3 spans 13 amino acids. Germline V CDR1 and CDR2: SGHAT, FQNNGV. Deletions cut 4 bases from V and 5 bases from J, with 11 bases between.

The chain employs TRBV6-2 or TRBV6-3 and TRBJ1-5; D gene uncertain. Trimming stripped 8 bases from V and 3 bases from J, with 14 bases between. Per the germline V gene, CDR1 is MNHEY and CDR2 is SVGEGT. The CDR3 loop spans 14 amino acids. The CDR3 sequence is CASLGWGDNQPQHF. The CDR3 DNA is TGTGCCAGCCTAGGTTGGGGTGACAATCAGCCCCAGCATTTT.

The rearrangement links TRBV29-1 to TRBJ1-1, with 11 bases fitting TRBD1. CDR1 and CDR2 (germline): SQVTM, ANQGSEA. The CDR3 is 15 amino acids. The V and J ends lost 6 bases and 1 base, in that order; junction bases with no gene match: 7. The CDR3 loop is CSVAGTGGGNTEAFF. CDR3 in DNA: TGCAGCGTGGCGGGGACAGGGGGGGGGAACACTGAAGCTTTCTTT.

The gene calls are TRBV7-9 and TRBJ2-2; D not certain. The CDR3 runs 16 residues. The V gene lost 2 bases and the J gene lost 2 bases, with 12 bases spanning the gap. CDR1 SEHNR and CDR2 FQNEAQ come from the germline V gene (reference sequence). Here the CDR3 reads CASSLFGDKNTGELFF. The CDR3 coding sequence is TGTGCCAGCAGCTTATTTGGCGACAAAAACACCGGGGAGCTGTTTTTT.

There are a few counts of this clonotype. V usage is TRBV4-3 and J usage is TRBJ2-2; D might be TRBD2 (5 bases). This CDR3 comprises 15 residues. Germline V lookup: CDR1 LGHNA, CDR2 YSLEER. V dropped 0 bases and J dropped 4 bases, with 9 bases sitting between them. The CDR3 coding sequence is TGCGCCAGCAGCCAAGAGGGCGGAGGCACCGGGGAGCTGTTTTTT. Translation: CASSQEGGGTGELFF.